Each of the 18 T cell receptor beta chains below was sequenced from the same sample in a study of Graves' ophthalmopathy and Graves' hyperthyroidism. The sequenced template was RNA, covering the TCR beta CDR3 region. A first-round RT-PCR used HTBI primers, followed by a second-round multiplex PCR. TCRdb passed the multiplex PCR reads through MiXCR, listing each CDR3 protein once. The sample consists of fewer than 400,000 distinct CDR3 sequences, about 17% of them appearing once. Sequenced input: peripheral blood. The receptors were gathered from a woman aged 18-35 years with Graves' ophthalmopathy.

This clonotype was seen ten or more times. The rearrangement joins TRBV11-2 to TRBJ2-4; D possibly corresponds to TRBD2 (6 bases). The CDR3 is 17 residues long. Germline CDR1 is SGHAT and CDR2 is FQNNGV. Trimming stripped 6 bases from V and 1 base from J, with 19 bases between. CDR3 in DNA: TGTGCCAGCAGGAGTCCTTGGACGGGGACTGCCAAAAACATTCAGTACTTC. This encodes CASRSPWTGTAKNIQYF. Full variable domain (remainder filled in from reference TRBV11-2 and TRBJ2-4): EAGVAQSPRYKIIEKRQSVAFWCNPISGHATLYWYQQILGQGPKLLIQFQNNGVVDDSQLPKDRFSAERLKGVDSTLKIQPAKLEDSAVYLCASRSPWTGTAKNIQYFGAGTRLSVL.

This clonotype was counted many times. The V call is TRBV7-2, the J call TRBJ2-7; no reliable D call. Germline lookup yields CDR1 SGHTA and CDR2 FQGNSA. V shed 5 bases and J shed 0 bases, with 8 bases lying between them. CDR3 size: 13 residues. Here the CDR3 DNA reads TGTGCCAGCAGCAGAGCGAGCTCCTACGAGCAGTACTTC. Translating it yields CASSRASSYEQYF.

V usage is TRBV27 and J usage is TRBJ2-7, with D possibly TRBD1 on 6 matching bases. Germline V gives CDR1 MNHEY, CDR2 SMNVEV (reference sequence). The CDR3 loop spans 15 amino acids. V lost 3 bases and J 3 bases, leaving 15 bases between the germline ends. In DNA form, the CDR3 reads TGTGCCAGCAGTTTCCGGACAGTGAAGGGCTACGAGCAGTACTTC. Its protein product is CASSFRTVKGYEQYF.

The table lists this clonotype with many counts. This chain joins TRBV6-2 or TRBV6-3 and TRBJ2-7, with D possibly matching TRBD1 (8 bases). V lost 7 bases and J lost 6, with 19 bases in between. The CDR3 runs 14 residues. Germline CDR1 and CDR2: MNHEY and SVGEGT. The CDR3 loop is CASIPQGGRSEQYF. DNA for the CDR3: TGTGCCAGCATCCCACAGGGGGGGAGGTCCGAGCAGTACTTC.

This clonotype was seen ten or more times. V gene TRBV7-2 combines with J gene TRBJ1-3, with D unclear. V was trimmed by 0 bases and J by 7 bases, leaving 10 bases between them. From germline, CDR1 is SGHTA and CDR2 FQGNSA. The CDR3 loop spans 14 amino acids. CDR3 loop: CASSLAPPKNTIYF. In DNA form, the CDR3 reads TGTGCCAGCAGCTTAGCACCACCCAAGAACACCATATATTTT. Complete variable domain (other parts from reference TRBV7-2 and TRBJ1-3): GAGVSQSPSNKVTEKGKDVELRCDPISGHTALYWYRQSLGQGLEFLIYFQGNSAPDKSGLPSDRFSAERTGGSVSTLTIQRTQQEDSAVYLCASSLAPPKNTIYFGEGSWLTVV.

The sample holds many counts of this clonotype. The V gene is TRBV7-8, the J gene TRBJ1-1, with a possible D match to TRBD1 (6 bases). This CDR3 region has 16 residues. V shed 5 bases and J shed 5 bases, with 21 bases lying between them. Germline-derived CDR1 and CDR2 are SGHVS and FQNEAQ. For the CDR3, the DNA is TGTGCCAGCAGCGCGAATCGTGGGGGGCTTCTGACTGAAGCTTTCTTT. As protein: CASSANRGGLLTEAFF. The whole variable domain, filled in from reference TRBV7-8 and TRBJ1-1, reads GAGVSQSPRYKVAKRGQDVALRCDPISGHVSLFWYQQALGQGPEFLTYFQNEAQLDKSGLPSDRFFAERPEGSVSTLKIQRTQQEDSAVYLCASSANRGGLLTEAFFGQGTRLTVV.

This rearrangement joins TRBV6-1 to TRBJ1-2; D possibly corresponds to TRBD1 (5 bases). The CDR3 sequence is 15 residues long. CDR1 and CDR2 (germline): MNHNS, SASEGT. V lost 4 bases, J lost 4 bases, and 16 bases lay in between. This chain's CDR3 is CASSAPNQGVYGYTF. CDR3 in DNA: TGTGCCAGCAGTGCCCCCAACCAGGGTGTCTATGGCTACACCTTC.

This clonotype has a handful of counts. Possible read error: a much larger clone is one base away. V is TRBV11-2 and J is TRBJ1-2; no firm D call. The CDR3 length is 13 residues. Trimming stripped 4 bases from V and 2 bases from J, with 8 bases between. Looked up from germline, CDR1 is SGHAT and CDR2 is FQNNGV. CDR3 nucleotide sequence: TGTGCCAGCAGCTCATTTGGGAACTATGGCTACACCTTC. Translated, it gives CASSSFGNYGYTF. Full variable domain (rest looked up from reference TRBV11-2 and TRBJ1-2): EAGVAQSPRYKIIEKRQSVAFWCNPISGHATLYWYQQILGQGPKLLIQFQNNGVVDDSQLPKDRFSAERLKGVDSTLKIQPAKLEDSAVYLCASSSFGNYGYTFGSGTRLTVV.

This clonotype was detected many times. This chain connects TRBV5-1 to TRBJ2-5; no clear D. The V gene's germline CDR1 is SGHRS and CDR2 YFSETQ. The CDR3 runs 17 residues. Trimming stripped 3 bases from V and 3 bases from J, with 21 bases between. The CDR3 sequence: CASSSSLDGPHKETQYF. The CDR3 DNA reads as TGCGCCAGCAGCTCCTCTTTGGACGGGCCGCATAAAGAGACCCAGTACTTC. The entire variable domain, with the rest obtained from reference TRBV5-1 and TRBJ2-5, is as follows: KAGVTQTPRYLIKTRGQQVTLSCSPISGHRSVSWYQQTPGQGLQFLFEYFSETQRNKGNFPGRFSGRQFSNSRSEMNVSTLELGDSALYLCASSSSLDGPHKETQYFGPGTRLLVL.

In this sample, this clonotype turned up many times. CDR3 coding DNA: TGTGCCAACCCGGGGAGGTCATTGAACACTGAAGCTTTCTTT. This gives the protein CANPGRSLNTEAFF. The chain employs TRBV19 and TRBJ1-1, with D unclear. Germline loops: CDR1 LNHDA, CDR2 SQIVND (reference sequence). The CDR3 has 14 residues. Trimming left V 10 bases short and J 0 bases short, with 15 bases between.

The sample holds many counts of this clonotype. This sequence joins TRBV11-3 and TRBJ1-5; D is unresolved. CDR3 length: 16 amino acids. V lost 1 base and J lost 4, with 14 bases in between. Germline values: CDR1 SGHNT, CDR2 YENEEA. CDR3 amino acids: CASSLGGGRENQPQHF. The CDR3 DNA follows: TGTGCCAGCAGCTTAGGCGGAGGGAGGGAGAATCAGCCCCAGCATTTT.

In this sample, this clonotype turned up many times. The chain carries TRBV12-3 or TRBV12-4 and TRBJ1-3; D possibly corresponds to TRBD1 (5 bases). Trimming shortened V by 5 bases and J by 7 bases, and 15 bases separated the two germline ends. CDR3 size: 14 residues. The CDR3 protein is CASSVSGLRNTIYF. CDR3 nucleotide sequence: TGTGCCAGCAGTGTTTCGGGACTGCGGAACACCATATATTTT.

There are many counts of this clonotype. V and J are TRBV7-2 and TRBJ2-7; D not resolved. Germline CDR1 reads SGHTA; CDR2 reads FQGNSA. This CDR3 is 15 amino acids long. V dropped 5 bases and J dropped 4 bases, with 18 bases sitting between them. CDR3 in DNA: TGTGCCAGCAGCCCTCGTTCCAGCCAACTTTACGAGCAGTACTTC. Protein sequence: CASSPRSSQLYEQYF.

This clonotype has at least ten counts. The chain links TRBV20-1 to TRBJ2-7, with D perhaps given as TRBD1 or TRBD2 (5 bases each). Per germline, CDR1 DFQATT and CDR2 SNEGSKA (reference sequence). The CDR3 totals 12 residues. Trimming took 6 bases from V and 4 from J, leaving 13 bases between them. CDR3 residues: CSARDLFYEQYF. CDR3 nucleotides: TGCAGTGCCCGGGACCTCTTTTACGAGCAGTACTTC.

This clonotype was detected many times. This chain connects TRBV7-3 to TRBJ2-5; no reliable D call. The CDR3 spans 13 residues. Trimming removed 3 bases from V and 1 base from J, with 6 bases in between. Per germline, CDR1 SGHTA and CDR2 FQGTGA. The CDR3 DNA sequence: TGTGCCAGCAGCTTTGCACCCCAAGAGACCCAGTACTTC. Encoded protein: CASSFAPQETQYF.

This clonotype has at least ten counts. The genes are TRBV28 and TRBJ1-6; 7 bases are a match to TRBD1. CDR3 size: 14 residues. Germline lookup yields CDR1 MDHEN and CDR2 SYDVKM. Losses at the gene ends were 10 bases for V and 6 bases for J; bases not matched to a gene: 9. As DNA, the CDR3 is TGTGCCACGGGAGGGACAGCTCCTAATTCACCCCTCCACTTT. Translating gives CATGGTAPNSPLHF.

The table lists this clonotype with many counts. The V and J genes are TRBV5-4 and TRBJ2-5; possible D gene TRBD2, 5 bases. The CDR3 extends over 16 amino acids. Deletions cut 4 bases from V and 2 bases from J, with 18 bases between. Germline V gene lookup returns CDR1 SGHNT and CDR2 YYREEE (reference sequence). The CDR3 spells CASSLPLGRGQETQYF. CDR3 DNA sequence: TGTGCCAGCAGCCTTCCTTTGGGGAGAGGGCAAGAGACCCAGTACTTC.

This clonotype was counted ten times or more. The rearrangement joins TRBV6-4 to TRBJ2-7, with 9 bases that match TRBD2. CDR1 and CDR2 (germline): MRHNA, SNTAGT. The CDR3 is 19 residues long. With 5 bases clipped from V and 2 bases from J, the junction kept 19 bases outside the gene matches. Here the CDR3 reads CASSRKALLSGGLPYEQYF. The CDR3 nucleotides read TGTGCCAGCAGTCGTAAAGCCCTTCTTAGCGGGGGACTCCCCTACGAGCAGTACTTC.